This TCR beta chain was captured by sequencing in a study of patients and donors after allogeneic stem cell transplantation. TCRdb redid the calling of the RT-PCR reads with MiXCR, one entry per CDR3 protein. The sample contains some 960,000 distinct CDR3 sequences, roughly 18% of which appear only once. Germline CDR1 PRHDT, CDR2 FYEKMQ (reference sequence). Losses at the gene ends were 1 base for V and 5 bases for J; bases not matched to a gene: 2. The CDR3 covers 15 residues. The sample consisted of blood, either unsorted or a sorted T cell fraction (not recorded which). The chain employs TRBV13 and TRBJ2-1; 10 bases map to TRBD2. The clonotype was recovered from a human donor who was either an allogeneic HSCT recipient or a stem cell or donor lymphocyte infusion donor (not recorded which). It is not recorded whose cells these are; they may come from a transplant donor. This CDR3 is CASSLVLAGNNEQFF. The CDR3 DNA reads TGTGCCAGCAGCTTAGTACTAGCGGGAAACAATGAGCAGTTCTTC.